This passage covers 13 T cell receptor beta chains from one sample sequenced in a study of blood T cell repertoires in COVID-19. The protocol was immunoSEQ multiplex PCR, while the TCRdb copy is restricted to in-frame clones and leaves out a portion. The repertoire holds 300,000 to 450,000 clones, with 75% to 90% as singletons. The specimen sequenced was PBMCs or T cells enriched from blood (not recorded which). All receptors come from a man aged 18 to 35 who had recovered from COVID-19.

The rearrangement uses TRBV7-9 and TRBJ2-2; the match to TRBD1 covers 7 bases. CDR1 is SEHNR and CDR2 is FQNEAQ in the germline V gene (reference sequence). Trimming removed 5 bases from V and 6 bases from J; junction bases left unmatched: 9. The CDR3 has 15 residues. The CDR3 DNA is TGTGCCAGCAGCACCCAGGGGGTCAGGTCCGGGGAGCTGTTTTTT. This gives the protein CASSTQGVRSGELFF.

The rearrangement joins TRBV9 to TRBJ2-5, with 9 bases fitting TRBD2. The germline V gene encodes CDR1 SGDLS and CDR2 YYNGEE. After removal of 1 base from V and 5 bases from J, the junction contained 9 bases not matched to a gene. The CDR3 is 16 residues long. The DNA for the CDR3 is TGTGCCAGCAGCGTATCTAGCGGGGACGCCCGGGAGACCCAGTACTTC. It codes for CASSVSSGDARETQYF.

V is TRBV24-1 and J is TRBJ1-2, with D unclear. Trimming took 9 bases from V and 3 from J, leaving 7 bases between them. CDR1 and CDR2 (germline): KGHDR, SFDVKD. This CDR3 contains 11 residues. This CDR3 is CATGQDYGYTF. CDR3 DNA sequence: TGTGCCACCGGCCAGGACTATGGCTACACCTTC.

The chain links TRBV28 to TRBJ1-5; D not resolved. Germline V gene sequence: CDR1 MDHEN, CDR2 SYDVKM. The CDR3 spans 16 residues. V lost 4 bases, J lost 2 bases, and 15 bases lay in between. Written as DNA, the CDR3 is TGTGCCAGCAGTTCTCTGACGTACCTAGGCAATCAGCCCCAGCATTTT. This sequence encodes CASSSLTYLGNQPQHF.

The chain uses TRBV7-3 and TRBJ1-5; tentative D call: TRBD1 (5 bases). This CDR3 region has 15 residues. Trimming left V 0 bases short and J 0 bases short, with 6 bases between. CDR1 is SGHTA and CDR2 is FQGTGA in the germline V gene. CDR3 coding DNA: TGTGCCAGCAGCTTAACAGGGGATAGCAATCAGCCCCAGCATTTT. Protein: CASSLTGDSNQPQHF.

V is TRBV6-5 and J is TRBJ1-2; 8 nucleotides match TRBD1. Germline V gives CDR1 MNHEY, CDR2 SVGAGI. Unmatched junction bases numbered 4, after V lost 6 bases and J lost 4 bases. This CDR3 spans 13 amino acids. The CDR3 spells CASRQGGGYGYTF. CDR3 coding DNA: TGTGCCAGCAGACAGGGGGGTGGCTATGGCTACACCTTC.

This chain connects TRBV5-1 to TRBJ1-3; D may be TRBD1 (5 bases). The length of the CDR3 is 15 residues. V lost 6 bases, J lost 1 base, and 14 bases lay in between. Per the germline V gene, CDR1 is SGHRS and CDR2 is YFSETQ. The CDR3, as DNA: TGCGCCAGCATCAAAGGGGCATATTCTGGAAACACCATATATTTT. This translates into CASIKGAYSGNTIYF.

A single count supports this clone. CDR3 bases: TGTGCCAGCAGTGACCCCGCGCAGGGGGACACCGGGGAGCTGTTTTTT. This codes for CASSDPAQGDTGELFF. V usage is TRBV25-1 and J usage is TRBJ2-2; TRBD1 aligns across 7 bases. Germline trimming cut 3 bases from V and 3 bases from J; bases unmatched to any gene: 7. Germline V gives CDR1 MGHDK, CDR2 SYGVNS. The length of the CDR3 is 16 residues.

The rearrangement joins TRBV5-8 to TRBJ1-2; TRBD1 matches at 11 bases. Germline V gives CDR1 SGHTS, CDR2 YDEGEE. V gave up 0 bases and J gave up 5 bases; unmatched junction bases: 12. The CDR3 totals 18 residues. CDR3 residues: CASSLAGGQGVFSYGYTF. The CDR3 coding sequence is TGTGCCAGCAGCTTGGCCGGGGGACAGGGGGTATTTTCGTATGGCTACACCTTC.

This clone occurred once. The V and J genes are TRBV3-1 (or the pseudogene TRBV3-2) and TRBJ1-4, with 8 nucleotides matching TRBD1. The CDR3 spans 14 residues. The V segment lost 5 bases and the J segment 8 bases; nucleotides outside the gene matches: 7. CDR1 is LGHDT and CDR2 is YNNKEL in the germline V gene (reference sequence). CDR3 region: CASSFGQGREKLFF. CDR3 in DNA: TGTGCCAGCAGCTTCGGACAGGGCAGGGAAAAACTGTTTTTT.

V is TRBV9 and J is TRBJ1-6; the D gene is possibly TRBD1 (5 bases). Germline CDR1 reads SGDLS; CDR2 reads YYNGEE. V dropped 1 base and J dropped 8 bases, with 7 bases sitting between them. The CDR3 runs 13 residues. CDR3 DNA sequence: TGTGCCAGCAGCGTACAGGGCGATTCACCCCTCCACTTT. The encoded protein is CASSVQGDSPLHF.

V is TRBV9 and J is TRBJ2-5, with 8 nucleotides matching TRBD1. Germline CDR1 and CDR2: SGDLS and YYNGEE. The CDR3 length is 14 residues. V lost 5 bases, J lost 5 bases, and 8 bases stayed unmatched. For the CDR3, the DNA is TGTGCCAGCAGTGCCTCAGGGGGCCGGGAGACCCAGTACTTC. It codes for CASSASGGRETQYF.

J is TRBJ1-5 and V is TRBV7-2; 8 bases are a match to TRBD1. CDR1 is SGHTA and CDR2 is FQGNSA in the germline V gene. This CDR3 spans 13 amino acids. Losses at the gene ends were 4 bases for V and 4 bases for J; bases not matched to a gene: 0. The CDR3 DNA follows: TGTGCCAGCAGCTGGACAGGGAATCAGCCCCAGCATTTT. Translating it yields CASSWTGNQPQHF.